Below, one T cell receptor (beta chain) is given with its context. Germline V CDR1 and CDR2: KGHSH, LQKENI. This CDR3 has 17 amino acids. V trimming: 2 bases; J trimming: 2 bases; junction bases outside the gene matches: 10. This sample was taken from a study of blood T cell repertoires in COVID-19. Study information: T cells, B-cell-depleted T cells, or PBMCs provided the cDNA or gDNA that served as material.

Data came from immunoSEQ multiplex PCR; TCRdb stores just in-frame clones and leaves some out. The sample lists 25,000 to 30,000 clones; roughly nine tenths were seen once. The V call is TRBV18, the J call TRBJ2-5; 8 nucleotides agree with TRBD2. The clonotype originates from a human donor with acute or convalescent COVID-19. The donor label of this sample is uncertain. The specimen sequenced was peripheral blood. The CDR3 region has the DNA TGTGCCAGCTCACCATGGACGGGGGGGCTCGGACAAGAGACCCAGTACTTC. It codes for CASSPWTGGLGQETQYF.